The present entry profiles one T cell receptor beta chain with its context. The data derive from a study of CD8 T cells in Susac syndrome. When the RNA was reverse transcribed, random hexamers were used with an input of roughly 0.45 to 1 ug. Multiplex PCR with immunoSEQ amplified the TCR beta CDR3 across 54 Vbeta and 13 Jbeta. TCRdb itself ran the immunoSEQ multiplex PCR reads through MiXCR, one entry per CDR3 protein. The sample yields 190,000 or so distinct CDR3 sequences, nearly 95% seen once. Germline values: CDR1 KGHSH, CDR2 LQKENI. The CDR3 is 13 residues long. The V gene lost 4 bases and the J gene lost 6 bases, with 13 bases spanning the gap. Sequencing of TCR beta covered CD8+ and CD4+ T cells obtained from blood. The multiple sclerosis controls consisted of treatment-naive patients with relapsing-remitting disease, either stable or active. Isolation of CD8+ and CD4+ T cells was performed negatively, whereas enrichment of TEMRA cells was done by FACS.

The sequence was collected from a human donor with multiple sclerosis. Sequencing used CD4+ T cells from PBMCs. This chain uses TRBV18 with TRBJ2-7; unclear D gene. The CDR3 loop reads CASSHGGSSEQYF. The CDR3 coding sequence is TGTGCCAGCTCACACGGTGGGTCGAGCGAGCAGTACTTC.